Reported below is one TCR beta chain. Its target is unknown. This sample was included in a study of beta chain features in type 1 diabetes. Study outcomes and limitations: Whatever favoring of shorter templates PCR might show would apply equally to patients and controls.

V was pared by 4 bases and J by 4 bases, with 11 bases of the junction left unmatched. The germline V gene has CDR1 SGHRS and CDR2 YFSETQ. The CDR3 runs to 16 residues. The isolated RNA, all of it, was reverse transcribed, so expressed TCRB transcripts were what got sequenced. Assay used: immunoSEQ multiplex PCR; TCRdb lists only in-frame clones, some missing. The data hold 810,000 or so clones, with about a sixth observed a single time. The sample comprised naive CD4+ T cells from blood. The chain links TRBV5-1 to TRBJ2-1; 7 bases are shared with TRBD1. The TCR was taken from a woman in her late teens or twenties in good health. The CDR3 bases are TGCGCCAGCAGCAACAAGGGACAGAACTTTTACAATGAGCAGTTCTTC. Residues: CASSNKGQNFYNEQFF.